The next 24 T cell receptor beta chains were all read from a single sample in a study of blood T cell repertoires in COVID-19. Using immunoSEQ multiplex PCR, the repertoire was profiled, and TCRdb retains in-frame clones only, with some absent. The sample gives some 200,000 clones, 85% to 90% of which show up once; over 0.7% is in the top ten. The sequencing input was peripheral blood. These receptors came from a woman aged 18-30 years who had recovered from COVID-19.

The rearrangement uses TRBV5-1 and TRBJ1-2; D not resolved. The CDR3 totals 13 residues. Per germline, CDR1 SGHRS and CDR2 YFSETQ. The germline V and J ends were trimmed by 2 bases and 2 bases, with 7 bases remaining between them. CDR3 bases: TGCGCCAGCAGCTTCGGTGAAAACTATGGCTACACCTTC. It encodes CASSFGENYGYTF.

This clone has just one count. This chain joins TRBV10-3 and TRBJ1-1; D may be TRBD1 (6 bases). Germline CDR1 and CDR2: ENHRY and SYGVKD. Deletions cut 10 bases from V and 6 bases from J, with 15 bases between. CDR3 length: 12 amino acids. As DNA, the CDR3 is TGTGCCACCATGACAGGAAGGCCTGAAGCTTTCTTT. The encoded protein is CATMTGRPEAFF.

J is TRBJ2-7 and V is TRBV6-2 or TRBV6-3, with TRBD1 matching 7 bases. CDR3 length equals 14 residues. J gave up 2 bases and V 0 bases, and 1 base lay outside the gene matches. Germline V gene data show CDR1 as MNHEY and CDR2 as SVGEGT. The CDR3 DNA is TGTGCCAGCAGTTACTCCGACAGGGCCTACGAGCAGTACTTC. This sequence encodes CASSYSDRAYEQYF.

The chain carries TRBV19 and TRBJ2-3; a possible D gene is TRBD2 (7 bases). The CDR3 length is 12 residues. CDR1 and CDR2 (germline): LNHDA, SQIVND (reference sequence). V was clipped by 6 bases and J by 7 bases, with 11 bases between them. The CDR3 protein is CASRKGGNTQYF. CDR3 in DNA: TGTGCCAGTAGAAAGGGGGGGAATACGCAGTATTTT.

This chain connects TRBV9 to TRBJ2-1; D not certain. Trimming left V 0 bases short and J 4 bases short, with 11 bases between. This CDR3 has 15 residues. Germline loops: CDR1 SGDLS, CDR2 YYNGEE. The CDR3 is CASSVAETKYNEQFF. CDR3 nucleotides: TGTGCCAGCAGCGTAGCCGAGACAAAGTACAATGAGCAGTTCTTC.

This rearrangement joins TRBV20-1 to TRBJ2-4; no clear D gene. Germline CDR1 DFQATT, CDR2 SNEGSKA (reference sequence). There are 11 residues in the CDR3. Trimming stripped 6 bases from V and 7 bases from J, with 10 bases between. The CDR3, as DNA: TGCAGTGCAAACCCCTATAACATTCAGTACTTC. As protein: CSANPYNIQYF.

The chain uses TRBV2 and TRBJ1-5; D is ambiguous. Germline loops: CDR1 SNHLY, CDR2 FYNNEI. The V gene lost 1 base and the J gene lost 0 bases, with 16 bases spanning the gap. There are 18 residues in the CDR3. The CDR3 DNA reads TGTGCCAGCAGTGAAGGGGTCACAGCCAGATATAGCAATCAGCCCCAGCATTTT. Translated: CASSEGVTARYSNQPQHF.

The chain recombines TRBV5-1 with TRBJ2-6, with TRBD1 matching 9 bases. Germline V lookup: CDR1 SGHRS, CDR2 YFSETQ. The CDR3 covers 18 residues. V was clipped by 4 bases and J by 2 bases; unmatched bases: 10. The DNA for the CDR3 is TGCGCCAGCAGCGTCACGACAGGGGGTTCAACTGGGGCCAACGTCCTGACTTTC. It encodes CASSVTTGGSTGANVLTF.

The chain is built from TRBV7-2 and TRBJ1-2; 7 bases line up with TRBD1. Per the germline V gene, CDR1 is SGHTA and CDR2 is FQGNSA. This CDR3 has 14 amino acids. The junction had 3 bases not matched to a gene; V was cut back by 2 bases and J by 3 bases. The CDR3: CASSLTGTDYGYTF. The DNA for the CDR3 is TGTGCCAGCAGCTTAACGGGGACAGACTATGGCTACACCTTC.

This clone occurred once. The rearrangement joins TRBV2 to TRBJ2-5; a possible D gene is TRBD2 (6 bases). The germline V and J ends were trimmed by 7 bases and 5 bases, with 23 bases remaining between them. CDR1 and CDR2 from the germline V gene are SNHLY and FYNNEI. The CDR3 sequence is 16 residues long. CDR3 sequence (DNA): TGTGCCAGCACCGGAGGGCGGGGTAGCGCGGGGGAGACCCAGTACTTC. It yields the protein CASTGGRGSAGETQYF.

This sequence joins TRBV6-1 and TRBJ2-1; TRBD2 is a possible D gene (5 bases). Trimming took 0 bases from V and 6 from J, leaving 18 bases between them. The CDR3 is 17 residues long. Germline V CDR1 and CDR2: MNHNS, SASEGT. CDR3: CASSEASTRALGNEQFF. As DNA, the CDR3 is TGTGCCAGCAGTGAAGCCTCAACTAGGGCCCTTGGCAATGAGCAGTTCTTC.

The rearrangement links TRBV18 to TRBJ2-2; D unclear. CDR1 and CDR2 from the germline V gene are KGHSH and LQKENI. Trimming removed 1 base at V and 1 base at J, with 7 bases between. CDR3 length: 15 amino acids. The CDR3 sequence: CASSPQQKNTGELFF. The CDR3 DNA is TGTGCCAGCTCACCACAACAGAAGAACACCGGGGAGCTGTTTTTT. The full variable domain, rest sourced from reference TRBV18 and TRBJ2-2, is NAGVMQNPRHLVRRRGQEARLRCSPMKGHSHVYWYRQLPEEGLKFMVYLQKENIIDESGMPKERFSAEFPKEGPSILRIQQVVRGDSAAYFCASSPQQKNTGELFFGEGSRLTVL.

The rearrangement joins TRBV9 to TRBJ2-1; 13 bases agree with TRBD2. The V gene's germline CDR1 is SGDLS and CDR2 YYNGEE. V was clipped by 3 bases and J by 9 bases; unmatched bases: 6. This CDR3 has 15 amino acids. CDR3 sequence: CASSAVTSGGTEQFF. CDR3 DNA sequence: TGTGCCAGCAGCGCCGTGACTAGCGGGGGGACTGAGCAGTTCTTC.

This rearrangement joins TRBV11-2 to TRBJ2-7; 13 bases line up with TRBD2. Germline CDR1 is SGHAT and CDR2 is FQNNGV. The V gene end was trimmed by 4 bases and the J gene end by 2 bases; junction bases not matched to a gene: 5. This CDR3 has 16 amino acids. CDR3 residues: CASSSTTSGGTYEQYF. For the CDR3, the DNA is TGTGCCAGCAGCTCGACGACTAGCGGGGGGACCTACGAGCAGTACTTC.

V is TRBV15 and J is TRBJ1-1; D remains unclear. Trimming left V 1 base short and J 5 bases short, with 11 bases between. The V gene's germline CDR1 is LNHNV and CDR2 YYDKDF (reference sequence). There are 14 residues in the CDR3. The CDR3 is CATSRVGGLTEAFF. As DNA, the CDR3 is TGTGCCACCAGCAGAGTTGGCGGGTTGACTGAAGCTTTCTTT.

This chain joins TRBV24-1 and TRBJ2-1; possible D gene TRBD1, 5 bases. This CDR3 has 13 amino acids. V lost 7 bases to trimming and J lost 5 bases, with 11 bases between them. CDR1 and CDR2 (germline): KGHDR, SFDVKD. The CDR3 DNA reads TGTGCCACCAGACAGGACGGTAACAATGAGCAGTTCTTC. Translating gives CATRQDGNNEQFF.

The gene calls are TRBV9 and TRBJ2-2; the D gene is possibly TRBD1 (5 bases). Trimming took 3 bases from V and 4 from J, leaving 10 bases between them. Germline V gene lookup returns CDR1 SGDLS and CDR2 YYNGEE. CDR3 length: 14 residues. In nucleotides, the CDR3 is TGTGCCAGCAGCGCCTCGCAGGGCACCGGGGAGCTGTTTTTT. As protein: CASSASQGTGELFF.

The sample holds a few counts of this clone. The chain joins TRBV15 to TRBJ1-5; TRBD1 matches at 7 bases. V gave up 0 bases and J gave up 2 bases; unmatched junction bases: 7. The length of the CDR3 is 17 residues. Germline V lookup: CDR1 LNHNV, CDR2 YYDKDF (reference sequence). The CDR3: CATSRDRGQFGNQPQHF. DNA of the CDR3: TGTGCCACCAGCAGAGATCGGGGACAGTTCGGCAATCAGCCCCAGCATTTT. The whole variable domain, remainder taken from reference TRBV15 and TRBJ1-5, is DAMVIQNPRYQVTQFGKPVTLSCSQTLNHNVMYWYQQKSSQAPKLLFHYYDKDFNNEADTPDNFQSRRPNTSFCFLDIRSPGLGDTAMYLCATSRDRGQFGNQPQHFGDGTRLSIL.

This chain links TRBV13 with TRBJ1-2; the D is unclear. The CDR3 is 12 residues long. The V gene lost 2 bases and the J gene lost 6 bases, with 7 bases spanning the gap. Germline CDR1 is PRHDT and CDR2 is FYEKMQ (reference sequence). CDR3 amino acids: CASSLTGNGYTF. The DNA for the CDR3 is TGTGCCAGCAGCTTAACCGGGAATGGCTACACCTTC.

The CDR3 DNA follows: TGTGCCAGCAGCTCGATTGGGAGGAACACTGAAGCTTTCTTT. This codes for CASSSIGRNTEAFF. The chain carries TRBV5-6 and TRBJ1-1; no clear D. Trimming took off 3 bases at V and 1 base at J, with 10 bases between the two ends. The germline V gene has CDR1 SGHDT and CDR2 YYEEEE. This CDR3 has 14 amino acids.

The chain couples TRBV5-5 to TRBJ1-1, with TRBD1 matching over 9 bases. The length of the CDR3 is 13 residues. In germline, CDR1 is SGHKS, CDR2 YYEKEE (reference sequence). V shed 5 bases, J shed 4 bases, and the junction held 3 bases outside the gene matches. CDR3 DNA: TGTGCCAGCAGACAGGGGGCTGGCACTGAAGCTTTCTTT. It codes for CASRQGAGTEAFF.

The chain carries TRBV18 and TRBJ2-3; a weak D match, TRBD2 (6 bases). Germline CDR1 is KGHSH and CDR2 is LQKENI. Trimming left V 4 bases short and J 1 base short, with 12 bases between. The CDR3 length is 15 residues. The DNA of the CDR3 is TGTGCCAGCTCACAGCAAGGCGGGGGCACAGATACGCAGTATTTT. Its protein is CASSQQGGGTDTQYF.

The chain employs TRBV29-1 and TRBJ1-3, with D possibly TRBD1 on 6 matching bases. CDR1 and CDR2 (germline): SQVTM, ANQGSEA. This CDR3 contains 13 residues. V shed 4 bases and J shed 2 bases, with 9 bases lying between them. The CDR3 sequence is CSVAGGAGNTIYF. CDR3 in DNA: TGCAGCGTTGCGGGGGGCGCTGGAAACACCATATATTTT.

The V call is TRBV18, the J call TRBJ2-7; possibly TRBD1 for D (6 bases). CDR1 and CDR2 from the germline V gene are KGHSH and LQKENI. The CDR3 totals 16 residues. V lost 1 base, J lost 2 bases, and 15 bases lay in between. The CDR3 DNA follows: TGTGCCAGCTCACCACGGGAGTCAGGGGTCCCCTACGAGCAGTACGTC. It encodes CASSPRESGVPYEQYV.